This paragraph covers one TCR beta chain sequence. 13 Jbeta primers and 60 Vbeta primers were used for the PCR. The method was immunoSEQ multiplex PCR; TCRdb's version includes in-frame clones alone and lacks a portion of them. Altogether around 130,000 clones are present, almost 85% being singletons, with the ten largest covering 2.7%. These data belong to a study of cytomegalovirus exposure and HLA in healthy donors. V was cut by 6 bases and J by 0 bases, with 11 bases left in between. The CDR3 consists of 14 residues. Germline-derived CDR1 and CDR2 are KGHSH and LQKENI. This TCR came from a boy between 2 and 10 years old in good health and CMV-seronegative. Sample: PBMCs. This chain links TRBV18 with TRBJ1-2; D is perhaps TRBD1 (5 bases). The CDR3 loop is CASSRDGANYGYTF. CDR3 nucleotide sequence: TGTGCCAGCTCGCGGGACGGAGCTAACTATGGCTACACCTTC.